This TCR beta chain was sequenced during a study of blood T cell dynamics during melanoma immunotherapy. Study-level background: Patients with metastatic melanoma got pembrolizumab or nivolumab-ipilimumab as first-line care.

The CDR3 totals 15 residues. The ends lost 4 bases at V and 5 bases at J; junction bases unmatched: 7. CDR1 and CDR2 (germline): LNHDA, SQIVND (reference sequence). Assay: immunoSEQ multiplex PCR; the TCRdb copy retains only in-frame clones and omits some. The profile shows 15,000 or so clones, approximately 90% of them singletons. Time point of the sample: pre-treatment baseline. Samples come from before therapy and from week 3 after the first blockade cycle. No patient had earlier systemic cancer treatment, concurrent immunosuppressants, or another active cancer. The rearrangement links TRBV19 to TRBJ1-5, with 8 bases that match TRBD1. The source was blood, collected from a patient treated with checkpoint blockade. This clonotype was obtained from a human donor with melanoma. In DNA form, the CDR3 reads TGTGCCAGTAGTAGAGGGAGACAGGGGTATCAGCCCCAGCATTTT. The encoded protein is CASSRGRQGYQPQHF.